The following is a T cell receptor (beta chain) sequence with its context. Its cognate antigen is unknown. This sample is part of a study of CD8 T cells in Susac syndrome. Regarding the study as a whole: There were some 15 Susac-specific public clones in total CD8+ repertoires and a few in CD8+ TEMRA repertoires.

A quantity of about 0.5 to 1 ug RNA underwent reverse transcription using random hexamers. TCRdb re-derived calls from the immunoSEQ multiplex PCR reads in MiXCR, one entry per CDR3 protein. The repertoire holds around 170,000 distinct CDR3 sequences, with approximately 95% as singletons. CD8+ and CD4+ T cells circulating in blood were sequenced for TCR beta. The recently defined diagnostic criteria for definite or probable disease were met by the Susac syndrome patients. TEMRA cells were FACS-enriched, while CD8+ and CD4+ T cells were negatively isolated. This CDR3 has 12 residues. The V gene's germline CDR1 is SQVTM and CDR2 ANQGSEA. V gave up 0 bases and J gave up 4 bases, with 6 bases separating them.

This chain connects TRBV29-1 to TRBJ1-2; D not resolved. This TCR was sampled from a human donor with Susac syndrome. The sequencing input was CD8+ T cells from PBMCs. CDR3 sequence: CSVEDLSYGYTF. The DNA for the CDR3 is TGCAGCGTTGAAGATCTTAGCTATGGCTACACCTTC. Full variable domain (remainder filled in from reference TRBV29-1 and TRBJ1-2): SAVISQKPSRDICQRGTSLTIQCQVDSQVTMMFWYRQQPGQSLTLIATANQGSEATYESGFVIDKFPISRPNLTFSTLTVSNMSPEDSSIYLCSVEDLSYGYTFGSGTRLTVV.